This paragraph reports one TCR beta chain. Its recognized antigen is unknown. The record has no base qualities; no much larger clone is one base away. According to the study, the label for this sample's time point signals: about 28 days (+/-7) after the second vaccine dose. AZD1222 recipients with second doses at about 4 weeks or about 12 weeks were pooled, because spike-specific TCR depth and breadth did not differ between schedules. Vaccinee samples were obtained from the UK trials COV001 and COV002, which included a single-blind randomized controlled phase 2/3 trial of AZD1222 (ChAdOx1 nCoV-19) in healthy adults. For TCRbeta chain sequencing, PBMC samples from trial participants were taken at day 0 and at day 28 after the second dose. This sample is drawn from a study of T cell responses to AZD1222 COVID-19 vaccine (dated by TCRdb to about 2021). About the full investigation: TCR sequencing was performed for approximately 240 trial participants, of whom 200 to 220 were given two doses of AZD1222 and approximately 25 were given two doses of MenACWY control vaccine. Enrollment into the trials was organized by age into subgroups of 18-55, 56-69 and 70-plus years, and those subgroups contained about 160, 30 and 59 TCR-sequenced participants, respectively. Study-wide findings and limitations: CD4 TCRs associated with the vaccine covered the entire spike protein, and the dominant responses were in regions 160-218 and 743-854. Because no samples from the day 14 peak response were available, repertoires could be characterized only after the peak T cell response. In the small 56-69-year group, the increase in depth fell short of significance, most likely because of low power. After two AZD1222 doses, spike-specific TCR breadth and depth were significantly higher than at day 0 and than in MenACWY recipients. Epitopes outside the regions mutated in the B.1.351 and B.1.1.7 variants were reportedly recognized by nearly half of the unique spike-specific TCRs. Most participants were white British and females outnumbered males, and the authors suggested that clonal diversity may have been underestimated. Conclusions about previously exposed vaccinees are limited because only five to seven AZD1222 recipients were SARS-CoV-2 seropositive at baseline.

Ends trimmed: V by 3 bases, J by 15 bases; bases unmatched to a gene: 6. Counted from cysteine to phenylalanine, this CDR3 has 13 amino acids. CDR3 DNA is the only sequence kept; it has 39 bases, read in frame from the first base. The CDR3 regions of human TCRbeta chains were analyzed by immunosequencing. Per the authors' processing: Repertoire TCRs were matched against a reference library of SARS-CoV-2-specific TCRs generated with the MIRA antigen-specificity platform. Breadth was defined as the fraction of unique TCRs that were SARS-CoV-2-associated. Depth was defined as the fraction of total T cells that were SARS-CoV-2-associated. Using the MIRA data, each spike-specific TCR was mapped to the spike region that the TCR reacts to and placed in a CD4 or CD8 class. Log10-transformed breadth and depth values were compared by one-way ANOVA with Sidak's multiple comparisons tests. What TCRdb holds here is the immuneACCESS table cut down to in-frame rearrangements. Part of the clones is not present; checked against another copy, under half of the missing clones reflect an unresolved V gene, and the others are unexplained. The V and J calls and clone size come from that table; D and trimming were worked out from the DNA. For this sample there are around 160,000 clones; around 93% appear just once. The biggest ten clones account for about 4% of the sample.

This chain is built from TRBV12-3 or TRBV12-4 and TRBJ2-1, and TRBD2 aligns with 12 junction nucleotides. This TCR was recovered from an adult who received the AZD1222 COVID-19 vaccine. The input for sequencing was peripheral blood, taken 28 days after the second AZD1222 dose. The CDR3: CASSFITSGRLFF. The nucleotides read TGTGCCAGCAGTTTCATAACTAGCGGGAGGTTGTTCTTC.